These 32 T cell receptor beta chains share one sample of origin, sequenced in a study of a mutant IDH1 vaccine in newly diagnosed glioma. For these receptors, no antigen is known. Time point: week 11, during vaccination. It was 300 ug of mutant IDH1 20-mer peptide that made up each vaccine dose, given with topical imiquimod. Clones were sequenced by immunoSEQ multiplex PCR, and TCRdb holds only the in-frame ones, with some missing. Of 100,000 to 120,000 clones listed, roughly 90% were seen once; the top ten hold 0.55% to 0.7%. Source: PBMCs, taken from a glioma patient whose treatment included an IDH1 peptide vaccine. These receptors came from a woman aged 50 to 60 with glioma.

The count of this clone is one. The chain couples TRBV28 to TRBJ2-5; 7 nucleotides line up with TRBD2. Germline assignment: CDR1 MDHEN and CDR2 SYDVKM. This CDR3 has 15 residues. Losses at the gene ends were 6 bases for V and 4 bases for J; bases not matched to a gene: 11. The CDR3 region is CASSLAEGLRETQYF. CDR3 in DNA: TGTGCCAGCAGCCTAGCGGAGGGTTTGCGAGAGACCCAGTACTTC.

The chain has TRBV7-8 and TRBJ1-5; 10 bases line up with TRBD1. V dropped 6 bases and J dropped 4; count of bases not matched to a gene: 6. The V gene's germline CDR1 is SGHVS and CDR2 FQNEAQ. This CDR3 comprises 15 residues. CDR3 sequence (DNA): TGTGCCAGCAGTAGGGGGACAGGGGCAAATCAGCCCCAGCATTTT. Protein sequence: CASSRGTGANQPQHF. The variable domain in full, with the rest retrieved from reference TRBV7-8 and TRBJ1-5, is GAGVSQSPRYKVAKRGQDVALRCDPISGHVSLFWYQQALGQGPEFLTYFQNEAQLDKSGLPSDRFFAERPEGSVSTLKIQRTQQEDSAVYLCASSRGTGANQPQHFGDGTRLSIL.

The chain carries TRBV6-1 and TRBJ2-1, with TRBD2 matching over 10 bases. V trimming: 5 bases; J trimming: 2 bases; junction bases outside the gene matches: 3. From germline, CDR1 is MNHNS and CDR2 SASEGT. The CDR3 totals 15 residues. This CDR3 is CASSPSGRAYNEQFF. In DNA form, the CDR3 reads TGTGCCAGCAGTCCCAGCGGGAGGGCCTACAATGAGCAGTTCTTC.

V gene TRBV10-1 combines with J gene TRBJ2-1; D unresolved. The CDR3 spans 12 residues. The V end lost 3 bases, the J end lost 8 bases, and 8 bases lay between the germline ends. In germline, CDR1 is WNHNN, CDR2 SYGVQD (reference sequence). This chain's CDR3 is CASSDPGYEQFF. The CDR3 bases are TGCGCCAGCAGTGACCCAGGCTATGAGCAGTTCTTC.

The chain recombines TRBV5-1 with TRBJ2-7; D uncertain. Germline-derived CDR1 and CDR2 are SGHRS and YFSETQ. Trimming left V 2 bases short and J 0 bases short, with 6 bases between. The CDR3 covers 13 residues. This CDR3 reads CASSFGSSYEQYF. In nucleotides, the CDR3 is TGCGCCAGCAGCTTCGGCAGCTCCTACGAGCAGTACTTC.

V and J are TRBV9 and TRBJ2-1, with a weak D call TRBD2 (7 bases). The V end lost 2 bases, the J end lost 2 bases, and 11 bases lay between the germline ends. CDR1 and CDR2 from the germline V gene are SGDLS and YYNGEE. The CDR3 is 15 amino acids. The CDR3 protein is CASSVAGGPYNEQFF. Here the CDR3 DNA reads TGTGCCAGCAGCGTCGCCGGGGGGCCCTACAATGAGCAGTTCTTC.

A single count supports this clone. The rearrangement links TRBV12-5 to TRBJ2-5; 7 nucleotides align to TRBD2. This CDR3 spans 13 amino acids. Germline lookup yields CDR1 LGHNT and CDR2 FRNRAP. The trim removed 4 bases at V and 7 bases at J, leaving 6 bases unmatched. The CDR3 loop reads CASGSYWGGTQYF. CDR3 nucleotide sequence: TGTGCTAGTGGTTCGTACTGGGGGGGGACCCAGTACTTC.

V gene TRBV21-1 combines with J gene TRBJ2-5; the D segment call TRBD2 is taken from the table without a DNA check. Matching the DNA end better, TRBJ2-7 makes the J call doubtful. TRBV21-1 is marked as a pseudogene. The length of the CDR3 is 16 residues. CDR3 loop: CASTNTRGREVNEQYF. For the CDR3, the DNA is TGTGCCAGCACCAACACTAGAGGGCGGGAGGTGAACGAGCAGTACTTC.

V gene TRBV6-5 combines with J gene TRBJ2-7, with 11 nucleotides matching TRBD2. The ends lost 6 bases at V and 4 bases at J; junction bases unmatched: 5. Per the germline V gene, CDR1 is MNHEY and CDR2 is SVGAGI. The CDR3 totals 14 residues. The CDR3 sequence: CASSPTSGRYEQYF. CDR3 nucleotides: TGTGCCAGCAGCCCCACTAGCGGGAGATACGAGCAGTACTTC.

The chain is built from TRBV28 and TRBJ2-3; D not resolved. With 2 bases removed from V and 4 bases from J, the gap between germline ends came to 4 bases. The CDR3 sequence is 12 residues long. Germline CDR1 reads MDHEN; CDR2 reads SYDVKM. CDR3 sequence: CASSLNADTQYF. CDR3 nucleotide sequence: TGTGCCAGCAGTTTAAATGCAGATACGCAGTATTTT.

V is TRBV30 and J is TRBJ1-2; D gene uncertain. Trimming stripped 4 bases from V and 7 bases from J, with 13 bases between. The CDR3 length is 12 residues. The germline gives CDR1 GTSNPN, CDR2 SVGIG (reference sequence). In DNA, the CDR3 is TGTGCCTGGATGGCAGGCGAGACTGGCTACACCTTC. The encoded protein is CAWMAGETGYTF.

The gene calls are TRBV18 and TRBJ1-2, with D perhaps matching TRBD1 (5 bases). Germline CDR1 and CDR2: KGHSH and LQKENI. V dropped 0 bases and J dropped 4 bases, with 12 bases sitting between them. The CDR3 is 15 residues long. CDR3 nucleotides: TGTGCCAGCTCACCACCCCGGGACGGCGGCTATGGCTACACCTTC. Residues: CASSPPRDGGYGYTF.

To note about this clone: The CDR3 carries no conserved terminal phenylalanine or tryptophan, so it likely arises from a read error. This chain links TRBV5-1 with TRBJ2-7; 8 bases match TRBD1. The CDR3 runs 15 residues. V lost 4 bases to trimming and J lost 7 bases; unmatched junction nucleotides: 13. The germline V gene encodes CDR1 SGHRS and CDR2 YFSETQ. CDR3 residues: CASSPRQGRVLEQYL. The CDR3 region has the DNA TGCGCCAGCAGCCCTCGACAGGGGCGTGTTTTGGAGCAGTACCTC.

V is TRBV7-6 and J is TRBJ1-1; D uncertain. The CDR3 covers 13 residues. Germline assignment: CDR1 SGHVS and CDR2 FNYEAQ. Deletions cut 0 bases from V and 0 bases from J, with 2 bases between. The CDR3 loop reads CASSLALNTEAFF. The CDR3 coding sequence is TGTGCCAGCAGCTTAGCGTTGAACACTGAAGCTTTCTTT.

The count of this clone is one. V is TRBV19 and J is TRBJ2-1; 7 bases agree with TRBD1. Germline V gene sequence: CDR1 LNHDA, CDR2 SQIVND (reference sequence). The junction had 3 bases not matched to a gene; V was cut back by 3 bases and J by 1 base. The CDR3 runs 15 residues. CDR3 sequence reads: CASSITQGSYNEQFF. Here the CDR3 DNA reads TGTGCCAGTAGTATCACACAGGGGTCCTACAATGAGCAGTTCTTC.

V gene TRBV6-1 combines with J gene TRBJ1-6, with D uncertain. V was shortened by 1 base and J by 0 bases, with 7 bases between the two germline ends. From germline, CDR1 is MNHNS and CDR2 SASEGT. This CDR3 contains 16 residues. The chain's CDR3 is CASSEVRSSYNSPLHF. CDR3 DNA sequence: TGTGCCAGCAGTGAAGTGCGGAGCTCCTATAATTCACCCCTCCACTTT.

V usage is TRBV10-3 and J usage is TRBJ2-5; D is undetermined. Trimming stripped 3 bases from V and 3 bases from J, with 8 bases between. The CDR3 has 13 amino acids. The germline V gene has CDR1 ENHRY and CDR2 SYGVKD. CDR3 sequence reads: CAISDGRKETQYF. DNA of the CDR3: TGTGCCATCAGTGATGGACGAAAAGAGACCCAGTACTTC.

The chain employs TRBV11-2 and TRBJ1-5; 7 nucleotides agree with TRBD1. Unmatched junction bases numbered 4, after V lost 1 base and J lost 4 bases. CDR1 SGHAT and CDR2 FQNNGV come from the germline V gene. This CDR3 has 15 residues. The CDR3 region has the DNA TGTGCCAGCAGCTTAGGTCGACAGGGTAATCAGCCCCAGCATTTT. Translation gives CASSLGRQGNQPQHF.

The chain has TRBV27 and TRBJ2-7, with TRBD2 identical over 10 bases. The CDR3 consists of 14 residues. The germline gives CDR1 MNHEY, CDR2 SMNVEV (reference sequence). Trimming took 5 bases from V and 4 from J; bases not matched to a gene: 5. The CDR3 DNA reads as TGTGCCAGCAGTGGCTCTAGCGGGAGATACGAGCAGTACTTC. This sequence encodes CASSGSSGRYEQYF.

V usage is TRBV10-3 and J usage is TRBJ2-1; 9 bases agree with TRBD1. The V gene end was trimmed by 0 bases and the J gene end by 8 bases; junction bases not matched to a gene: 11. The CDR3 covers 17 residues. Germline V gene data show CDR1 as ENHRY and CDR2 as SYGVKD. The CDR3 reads CAISESTGTGSSDEQFF. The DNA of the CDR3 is TGTGCCATCAGTGAGTCGACGGGGACAGGGTCGAGCGATGAGCAGTTCTTC.

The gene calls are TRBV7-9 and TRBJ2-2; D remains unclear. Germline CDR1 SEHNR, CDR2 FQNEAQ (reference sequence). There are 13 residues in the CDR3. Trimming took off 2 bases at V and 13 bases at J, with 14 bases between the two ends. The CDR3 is CASSLMDGRGLFF. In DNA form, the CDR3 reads TGTGCCAGCAGCTTAATGGACGGTCGCGGGCTGTTTTTT.

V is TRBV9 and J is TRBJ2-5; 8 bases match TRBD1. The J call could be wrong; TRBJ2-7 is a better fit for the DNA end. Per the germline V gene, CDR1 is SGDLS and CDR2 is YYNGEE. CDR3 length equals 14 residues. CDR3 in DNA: TGTGCCAGCAGCCGGACAGGGAGCTCCTACGAGCAGTACTTC. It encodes CASSRTGSSYEQYF.

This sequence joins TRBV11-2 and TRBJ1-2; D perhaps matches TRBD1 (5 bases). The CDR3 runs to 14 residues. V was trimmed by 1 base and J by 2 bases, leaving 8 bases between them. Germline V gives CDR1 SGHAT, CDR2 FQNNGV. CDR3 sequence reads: CASSLAGANYGYTF. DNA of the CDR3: TGTGCCAGCAGCTTAGCCGGGGCCAACTATGGCTACACCTTC.

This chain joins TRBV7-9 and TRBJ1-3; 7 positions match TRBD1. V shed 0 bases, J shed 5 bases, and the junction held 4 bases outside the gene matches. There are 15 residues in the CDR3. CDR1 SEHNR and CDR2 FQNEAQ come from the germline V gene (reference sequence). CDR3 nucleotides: TGTGCCAGCAGCTTAGCGACAGGGCAAAGAAACACCATATATTTT. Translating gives CASSLATGQRNTIYF. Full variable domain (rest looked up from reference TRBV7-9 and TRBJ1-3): DTGVSQNPRHKITKRGQNVTFRCDPISEHNRLYWYRQTLGQGPEFLTYFQNEAQLEKSRLLSDRFSAERPKGSFSTLEIQRTEQGDSAMYLCASSLATGQRNTIYFGEGSWLTVV.

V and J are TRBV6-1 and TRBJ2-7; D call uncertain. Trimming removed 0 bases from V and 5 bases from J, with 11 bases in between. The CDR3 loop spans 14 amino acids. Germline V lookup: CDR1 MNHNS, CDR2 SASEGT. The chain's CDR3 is CASSEASAGHEQYF. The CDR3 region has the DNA TGTGCCAGCAGTGAAGCCTCGGCTGGCCACGAGCAGTACTTC.

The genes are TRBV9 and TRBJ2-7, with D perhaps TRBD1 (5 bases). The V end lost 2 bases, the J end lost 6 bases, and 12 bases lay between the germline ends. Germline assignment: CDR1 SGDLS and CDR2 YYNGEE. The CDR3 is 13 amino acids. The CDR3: CASSVGRGGEQYF. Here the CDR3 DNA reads TGTGCCAGCAGCGTCGGTAGGGGTGGCGAGCAGTACTTC. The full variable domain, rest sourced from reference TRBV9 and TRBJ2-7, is DSGVTQTPKHLITATGQRVTLRCSPRSGDLSVYWYQQSLDQGLQFLIQYYNGEERAKGNILERFSAQQFPDLHSELNLSSLELGDSALYFCASSVGRGGEQYFGPGTRLTVT.

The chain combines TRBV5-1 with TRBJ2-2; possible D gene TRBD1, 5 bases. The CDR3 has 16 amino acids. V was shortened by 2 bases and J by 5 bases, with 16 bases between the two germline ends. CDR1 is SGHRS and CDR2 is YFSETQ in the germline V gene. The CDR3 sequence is CASSFRASELTGELFF. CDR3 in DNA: TGCGCCAGCAGCTTCAGGGCTTCCGAGCTAACCGGGGAGCTGTTTTTT. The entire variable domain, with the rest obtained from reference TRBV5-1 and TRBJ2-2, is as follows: KAGVTQTPRYLIKTRGQQVTLSCSPISGHRSVSWYQQTPGQGLQFLFEYFSETQRNKGNFPGRFSGRQFSNSRSEMNVSTLELGDSALYLCASSFRASELTGELFFGEGSRLTVL.

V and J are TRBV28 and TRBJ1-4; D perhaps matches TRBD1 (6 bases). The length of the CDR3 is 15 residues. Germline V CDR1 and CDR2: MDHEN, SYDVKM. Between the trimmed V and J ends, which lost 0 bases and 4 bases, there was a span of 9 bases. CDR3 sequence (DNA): TGTGCCAGCAGTTTATGGGACAGCCTTAATGAAAAACTGTTTTTT. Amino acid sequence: CASSLWDSLNEKLFF.

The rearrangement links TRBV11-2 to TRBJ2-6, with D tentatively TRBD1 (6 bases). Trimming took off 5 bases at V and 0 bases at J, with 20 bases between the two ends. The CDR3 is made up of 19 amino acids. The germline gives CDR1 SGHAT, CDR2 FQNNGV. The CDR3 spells CASSPRTAWTSSGANVLTF. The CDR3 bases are TGTGCCAGCAGCCCCAGGACAGCCTGGACGAGCTCTGGGGCCAACGTCCTGACTTTC.

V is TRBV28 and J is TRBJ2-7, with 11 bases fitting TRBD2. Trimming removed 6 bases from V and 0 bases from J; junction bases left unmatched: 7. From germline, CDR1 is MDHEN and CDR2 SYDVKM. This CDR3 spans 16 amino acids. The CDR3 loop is CASSPSSGGSSYEQYF. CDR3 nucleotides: TGTGCCAGCAGCCCCTCTAGCGGGGGGAGCTCCTACGAGCAGTACTTC.

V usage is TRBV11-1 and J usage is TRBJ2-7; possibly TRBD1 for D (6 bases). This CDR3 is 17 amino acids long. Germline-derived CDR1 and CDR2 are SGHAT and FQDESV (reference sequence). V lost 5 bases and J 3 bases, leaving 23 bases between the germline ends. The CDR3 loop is CASSPPFPLRGYYEQYF. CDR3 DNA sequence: TGTGCCAGCAGCCCCCCCTTCCCCCTTAGGGGGTACTACGAGCAGTACTTC.

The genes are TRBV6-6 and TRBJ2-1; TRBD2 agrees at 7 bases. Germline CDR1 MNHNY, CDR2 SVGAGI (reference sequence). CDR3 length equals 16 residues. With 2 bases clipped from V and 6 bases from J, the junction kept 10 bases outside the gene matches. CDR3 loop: CASSYILGRAINEQFF. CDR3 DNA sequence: TGTGCCAGCAGTTACATTTTGGGGAGGGCCATCAATGAGCAGTTCTTC.